Below, 28 T cell receptor beta chains from the same sample are listed, as sequenced in a study of cytomegalovirus exposure and HLA in healthy donors. The PCR made use of 60 Vbeta and 13 Jbeta primers. Data came from immunoSEQ multiplex PCR; TCRdb stores just in-frame clones and leaves some out. The sample lists some 91,000 clones, around 74% occurring once. Sample: PBMCs. The receptor source for this set is a middle-aged man in good health and CMV-seropositive.

This clone was counted once. This chain joins TRBV6-1 and TRBJ2-7, with D perhaps TRBD2 (5 bases). Trimming left V 7 bases short and J 2 bases short, with 18 bases between. CDR3 length: 15 residues. The germline gives CDR1 MNHNS, CDR2 SASEGT. CDR3 nucleotides: TGTGCCAGCACCCTCAGTGACGGGGTAACCTACGAGCAGTACTTC. Translating gives CASTLSDGVTYEQYF.

The chain links TRBV10-3 to TRBJ1-1; D unclear. This CDR3 is 13 amino acids long. Looked up from germline, CDR1 is ENHRY and CDR2 is SYGVKD. Trimming took 4 bases from V and 2 from J, leaving 8 bases between them. Written as DNA, the CDR3 is TGTGCCATCAGTGTGCCAGAAAACACTGAAGCTTTCTTT. Amino acids: CAISVPENTEAFF.

The chain couples TRBV7-8 to TRBJ2-2; tentatively, D is TRBD2 (5 bases). Germline lookup yields CDR1 SGHVS and CDR2 FQNEAQ. Trimming took 5 bases from V and 2 from J, leaving 12 bases between them. There are 15 residues in the CDR3. The CDR3 DNA reads as TGTGCCAGCAGCCCCAGGACTCTTAACACCGGGGAGCTGTTTTTT. Translating gives CASSPRTLNTGELFF.

The rearrangement uses TRBV10-3 and TRBJ2-2; a possible D gene is TRBD1 (6 bases). The germline V gene has CDR1 ENHRY and CDR2 SYGVKD. V lost 10 bases and J 8 bases, leaving 17 bases between the germline ends. The CDR3 runs 13 residues. DNA for the CDR3: TGTGCCACCTCCGGGACATTCCCTGGGGAGCTGTTTTTT. It encodes CATSGTFPGELFF.

The chain links TRBV29-1 to TRBJ2-7; 9 nucleotides match TRBD1. This CDR3 is 13 amino acids long. J gave up 4 bases and V 4 bases, and 5 bases lay outside the gene matches. Germline lookup yields CDR1 SQVTM and CDR2 ANQGSEA. CDR3 coding DNA: TGCAGCGTTGTCGGGACAGGGTCTTACGAGCAGTACTTC. Residues: CSVVGTGSYEQYF.

The V and J genes are TRBV10-3 and TRBJ2-7, with D perhaps TRBD1 (6 bases). CDR3 length equals 12 residues. The V gene lost 3 bases and the J gene lost 4 bases, with 7 bases spanning the gap. Germline V gives CDR1 ENHRY, CDR2 SYGVKD. CDR3 nucleotide sequence: TGTGCCATCAGTGATAGGGGGTACGAGCAGTACTTC. Its translation is CAISDRGYEQYF.

This chain uses TRBV18 with TRBJ1-1; D is unclear. V lost 1 base and J 4 bases, leaving 10 bases between the germline ends. The CDR3 has 14 residues. Germline CDR1 and CDR2: KGHSH and LQKENI. CDR3 coding DNA: TGTGCCAGCTCACCACTCAACGGAGGCACTGAAGCTTTCTTT. This codes for CASSPLNGGTEAFF.

The J gene is TRBJ2-3, the V gene TRBV7-2; 9 nucleotides align to TRBD1. After removal of 5 bases from V and 4 bases from J, the junction contained 10 bases not matched to a gene. CDR1 is SGHTA and CDR2 is FQGNSA in the germline V gene. The CDR3 extends over 16 amino acids. CDR3 DNA sequence: TGTGCCAGCAGCGCCGGGACAGGGCGAGGTCCAGATACGCAGTATTTT. This sequence encodes CASSAGTGRGPDTQYF.

The sample holds a few counts of this clone. The gene calls are TRBV9 and TRBJ2-7; no clear D gene. V shed 1 base and J shed 6 bases, with 5 bases lying between them. CDR1 is SGDLS, CDR2 YYNGEE, per germline. The CDR3 is 11 residues long. This chain's CDR3 is CASSVSGEQYF. The DNA for the CDR3 is TGTGCCAGCAGCGTATCAGGCGAGCAGTACTTC.

This clone has more than one count but fewer than ten. CDR3 in DNA: TGTGCCAGCAAAACCCTTGACAGGGGGTATAATTCACCCCTCCACTTT. Amino acid sequence: CASKTLDRGYNSPLHF. The chain is built from TRBV7-2 and TRBJ1-6; TRBD1 aligns across 9 bases. This CDR3 contains 16 residues. V gave up 7 bases and J gave up 4 bases; unmatched junction bases: 8. The germline V gene has CDR1 SGHTA and CDR2 FQGNSA.

This chain connects TRBV18 to TRBJ2-7, with D tentatively TRBD1 (6 bases). Germline-derived CDR1 and CDR2 are KGHSH and LQKENI. V lost 0 bases, J lost 5 bases, and 20 bases lay in between. The CDR3 runs 17 residues. The chain's CDR3 is CASSPPQGQGNRDEQYF. The CDR3 DNA sequence: TGTGCCAGCTCACCACCTCAGGGTCAGGGGAATAGAGACGAGCAGTACTTC.

The chain joins TRBV7-2 to TRBJ1-1, with 9 nucleotides matching TRBD1. Germline values: CDR1 SGHTA, CDR2 FQGNSA. The CDR3 consists of 14 residues. Trimming at V came to 6 bases and at J to 10 bases, leaving 12 bases not matched to a gene. The chain's CDR3 is CASSSSLQGAGAFF. DNA of the CDR3: TGTGCCAGCAGTTCCTCTTTACAGGGGGCTGGAGCTTTCTTT.

V is TRBV19 and J is TRBJ1-1; 7 bases are a match to TRBD1. Germline V gives CDR1 LNHDA, CDR2 SQIVND (reference sequence). The CDR3 has 15 residues. The trim removed 2 bases at V and 4 bases at J, leaving 7 bases unmatched. CDR3 DNA sequence: TGTGCCAGTAGTATATGGTACGACAGGGCCACTGAAGCTTTCTTT. This gives the protein CASSIWYDRATEAFF.

This rearrangement joins TRBV7-2 to TRBJ1-1; no firm D call. The germline gives CDR1 SGHTA, CDR2 FQGNSA. The CDR3 covers 14 residues. The V end lost 6 bases, the J end lost 2 bases, and 13 bases lay between the germline ends. CDR3 nucleotides: TGTGCCAGCAGTACAACAGCTGTCAACACTGAAGCTTTCTTT. It specifies CASSTTAVNTEAFF.

The V gene is TRBV5-1, the J gene TRBJ1-2, with 10 positions matching TRBD1. Germline loops: CDR1 SGHRS, CDR2 YFSETQ. The CDR3 is 16 residues long. Trimming at V came to 4 bases and at J to 2 bases, leaving 8 bases not matched to a gene. The chain's CDR3 is CASSAGTGVWNYGYTF. The CDR3 DNA follows: TGCGCCAGCAGCGCCGGGACAGGGGTTTGGAACTATGGCTACACCTTC.

The genes are TRBV4-1 and TRBJ1-5; no definite D call. This CDR3 has 16 amino acids. Trimming pared 0 bases from V and 0 bases from J, leaving 9 bases between. The germline CDR1 and CDR2 sequences are MGHRA and YSYEKL. CDR3 region: CASSQESVYSNQPQHF. DNA for the CDR3: TGCGCCAGCAGCCAAGAAAGCGTTTATAGCAATCAGCCCCAGCATTTT.

V and J are TRBV9 and TRBJ1-3; TRBD1 might be the D (5 bases). Trimming left V 2 bases short and J 0 bases short, with 12 bases between. The CDR3 has 16 residues. Germline CDR1 SGDLS, CDR2 YYNGEE. CDR3 in DNA: TGTGCCAGCAGCGTCGACCCAGGGCCCTCTGGAAACACCATATATTTT. Its protein product is CASSVDPGPSGNTIYF.

This clone was picked up one time. The chain uses TRBV7-9 and TRBJ2-5, with D tentatively TRBD2 (6 bases). This CDR3 has 14 amino acids. Germline assignment: CDR1 SEHNR and CDR2 FQNEAQ (reference sequence). Trimming cost V 1 base and J 2 bases, with 8 bases left between them. CDR3: CASSLDGLQETQYF. CDR3 bases: TGTGCCAGCAGCTTAGACGGACTACAAGAGACCCAGTACTTC.

V is TRBV5-4 and J is TRBJ1-1; a possible D gene is TRBD1 (6 bases). CDR3 length: 15 amino acids. CDR1 is SGHNT, CDR2 YYREEE, per germline (reference sequence). The V end lost 4 bases, the J end lost 5 bases, and 18 bases lay between the germline ends. In DNA form, the CDR3 reads TGTGCCAGCAGCGTAATGGGGGGGCGTGGGACTGAAGCTTTCTTT. Its protein is CASSVMGGRGTEAFF.

In this sample, this clone turned up a few times. This chain links TRBV6-6 with TRBJ2-7; possible D gene TRBD1, 6 bases. CDR3 length: 13 amino acids. The ends were cut back, 6 bases at V and 1 base at J, with 10 bases in the middle. Germline V CDR1 and CDR2: MNHNY, SVGAGI (reference sequence). CDR3 sequence (DNA): TGTGCCAGCAGATGGACAGAGTCCTACGAGCAGTACTTC. This gives the protein CASRWTESYEQYF.

This chain uses TRBV7-2 with TRBJ2-7, with TRBD1 matching 9 bases. Germline V gene data show CDR1 as SGHTA and CDR2 as FQGNSA. The CDR3 consists of 13 residues. Losses at the gene ends were 5 bases for V and 6 bases for J; bases not matched to a gene: 5. The CDR3 spells CASSRDRVGEQYF. CDR3 nucleotide sequence: TGTGCCAGCAGCCGGGACAGGGTCGGCGAGCAGTACTTC.

CDR3 region: CASSLGQGTGELFF. CDR3 DNA: TGTGCCAGCAGTCTAGGACAGGGCACCGGGGAGCTGTTTTTT. The gene calls are TRBV27 and TRBJ2-2; TRBD1 agrees at 8 bases. The CDR3 is 14 amino acids. V lost 5 bases, J lost 4 bases, and 3 bases stayed unmatched. Germline-derived CDR1 and CDR2 are MNHEY and SMNVEV (reference sequence).

The CDR3 DNA is TGCGCCAGCAGCTCCCAGTCGGGTTACAATGAGCAGTTCTTC. Amino acids: CASSSQSGYNEQFF. The V and J genes are TRBV5-1 and TRBJ2-1; D is ambiguous. There are 14 residues in the CDR3. Trimming took 3 bases from V and 4 from J, leaving 11 bases between them. Germline CDR1 and CDR2: SGHRS and YFSETQ.

V and J are TRBV29-1 and TRBJ2-7, with D tentatively TRBD2 (6 bases). The V gene's germline CDR1 is SQVTM and CDR2 ANQGSEA. V lost 6 bases, J lost 5 bases, and 20 bases lay in between. This CDR3 is built from 14 residues. DNA of the CDR3: TGCAGCGTACTAGTGGCGGGGCCTAGGAACGAGCAGTACTTC. It encodes CSVLVAGPRNEQYF.

The rearrangement uses TRBV9 and TRBJ2-7, with D maybe TRBD2 (5 bases). The CDR3 has 14 residues. Germline CDR1 is SGDLS and CDR2 is YYNGEE. Trimming cost V 3 bases and J 2 bases, with 12 bases left between them. Written as DNA, the CDR3 is TGTGCCAGCAGCGCAACCGGCGGGCCCTACGAGCAGTACTTC. This gives the protein CASSATGGPYEQYF.

This chain uses TRBV7-2 with TRBJ2-3, with D perhaps TRBD2 (6 bases). The CDR3 sequence is 15 residues long. The V end lost 4 bases, the J end lost 1 base, and 12 bases lay between the germline ends. Per germline, CDR1 SGHTA and CDR2 FQGNSA. The CDR3 DNA reads TGTGCCAGCAGCTATTTCGGGGGTGGCACAGATACGCAGTATTTT. Protein sequence: CASSYFGGGTDTQYF.

V gene TRBV4-3 combines with J gene TRBJ2-3; 12 bases map to TRBD2. The trim removed 1 base at V and 5 bases at J, leaving 10 bases unmatched. There are 18 residues in the CDR3. Germline CDR1 and CDR2: LGHNA and YSLEER. The CDR3 is CASSQAPPTSGSGDTQYF. CDR3 bases: TGCGCCAGCAGCCAAGCCCCTCCGACTAGCGGGAGTGGAGATACGCAGTATTTT.

The table lists this clone with a few counts. The rearrangement uses TRBV6-6 and TRBJ1-1; 7 nucleotides line up with TRBD1. V trimming: 0 bases; J trimming: 6 bases; junction bases outside the gene matches: 1. This CDR3 is built from 13 residues. The germline V gene encodes CDR1 MNHNY and CDR2 SVGAGI (reference sequence). The CDR3 bases are TGTGCCAGCAGTTACTCGACAGGGCCTGAAGCTTTCTTT. Translation gives CASSYSTGPEAFF.